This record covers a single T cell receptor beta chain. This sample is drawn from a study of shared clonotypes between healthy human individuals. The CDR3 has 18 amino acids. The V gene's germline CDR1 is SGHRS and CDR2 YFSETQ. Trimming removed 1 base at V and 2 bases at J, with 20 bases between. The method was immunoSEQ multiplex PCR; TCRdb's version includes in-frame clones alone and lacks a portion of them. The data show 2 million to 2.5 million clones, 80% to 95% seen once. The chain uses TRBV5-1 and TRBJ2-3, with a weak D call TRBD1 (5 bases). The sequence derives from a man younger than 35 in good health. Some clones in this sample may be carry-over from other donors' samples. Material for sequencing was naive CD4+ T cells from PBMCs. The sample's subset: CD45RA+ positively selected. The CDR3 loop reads CASSLLVPGPHFTDTQYF. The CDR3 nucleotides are TGCGCCAGCAGCTTGCTAGTACCAGGGCCTCACTTCACAGATACGCAGTATTTT.